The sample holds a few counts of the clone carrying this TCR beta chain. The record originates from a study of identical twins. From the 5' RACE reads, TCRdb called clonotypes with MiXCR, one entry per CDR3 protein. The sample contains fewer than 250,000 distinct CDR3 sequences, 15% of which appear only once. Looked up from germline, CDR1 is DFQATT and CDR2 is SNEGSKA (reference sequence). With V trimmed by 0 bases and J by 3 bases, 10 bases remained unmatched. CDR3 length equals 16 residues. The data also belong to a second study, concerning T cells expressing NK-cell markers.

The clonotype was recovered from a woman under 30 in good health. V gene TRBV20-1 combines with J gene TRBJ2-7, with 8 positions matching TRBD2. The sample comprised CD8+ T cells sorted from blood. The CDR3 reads CSARDPGGGRYYEQYF. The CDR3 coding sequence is TGCAGTGCTAGAGATCCGGGAGGCGGGAGGTACTACGAGCAGTACTTC.